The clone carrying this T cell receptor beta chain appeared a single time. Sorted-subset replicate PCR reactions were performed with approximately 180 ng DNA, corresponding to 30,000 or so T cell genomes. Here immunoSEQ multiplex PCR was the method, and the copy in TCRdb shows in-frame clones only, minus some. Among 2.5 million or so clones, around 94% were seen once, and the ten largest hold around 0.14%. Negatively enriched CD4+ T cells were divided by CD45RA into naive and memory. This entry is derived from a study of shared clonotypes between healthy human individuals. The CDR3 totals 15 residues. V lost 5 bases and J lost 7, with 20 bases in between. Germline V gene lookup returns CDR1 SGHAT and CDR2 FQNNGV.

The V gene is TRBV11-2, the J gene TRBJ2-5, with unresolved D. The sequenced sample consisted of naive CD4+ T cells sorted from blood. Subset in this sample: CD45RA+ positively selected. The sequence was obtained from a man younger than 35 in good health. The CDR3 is CASSLTSLDRPTQYF. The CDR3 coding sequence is TGTGCCAGCAGCCTCACCTCATTGGACCGACCGACCCAGTACTTC.